The entry that follows covers one TCR beta chain sequence. Germline V lookup: CDR1 SGHTA, CDR2 FQGTGA. The CDR3 is 14 amino acids. The V and J ends lost 5 bases and 5 bases respectively, with 13 bases between them. The method was immunoSEQ multiplex PCR; TCRdb's version includes in-frame clones alone and lacks a portion of them. The sample includes roughly 310,000 clones, around 90% of them seen just once. These data belong to a study of blood T cell repertoires in COVID-19. Study in general: Sources were T cells, B-cell-depleted T cells, or PBMCs; the material itself was cDNA or gDNA.

The genes are TRBV7-3 and TRBJ2-1; tentative D call: TRBD2 (5 bases). This TCR was recovered from a man aged 55 to 70 who had recovered from COVID-19. Sequenced material: PBMCs or T cells enriched from blood (not recorded which). The CDR3 DNA reads as TGTGCCAGCAGCGACCCGGGAACAAACAATGAGCAGTTCTTC. Amino acids: CASSDPGTNNEQFF.